Below are 27 T cell receptor beta chains sequenced from a single sample in a study of post-analysis software for immune sequencing data. Unique molecular identifiers were present in the TCR beta cDNA libraries. TCRdb reanalysed the PCR reads using MiXCR and keeps one entry per CDR3 protein. This table holds about 380,000 distinct CDR3 sequences, approximately 33% found once. Study outcomes and limitations: Among roughly 5 TRBV segments more frequent in patients than controls were TRBV5-6, TRBV5-1 and TRBV20-1.

These receptors' targets are unknown. Sequences were obtained from blood. The receptors were sampled from a girl under 18 with multiple sclerosis.

There are many counts of this clonotype. The J gene is TRBJ2-1, the V gene TRBV5-6; D possibly matches TRBD1 or TRBD2 (6 bases each). Trimming took off 2 bases at V and 1 base at J, with 10 bases between the two ends. Germline CDR1 SGHDT, CDR2 YYEEEE. The CDR3 totals 15 residues. The CDR3 region is CASSLGGSSYNEQFF. DNA for the CDR3: TGTGCCAGCAGCTTAGGGGGGTCTTCCTACAATGAGCAGTTCTTC.

This clonotype was seen more than once but under ten times. The chain has TRBV7-2 and TRBJ2-5; 14 bases are a match to TRBD2. The trim removed 1 base at V and 4 bases at J, leaving 14 bases unmatched. Looked up from germline, CDR1 is SGHTA and CDR2 is FQGNSA. This CDR3 spans 20 amino acids. The CDR3 bases are TGTGCCAGCAGCTTAGTCAGGGGACTAGCGGGGGCCACCTCCCCAGAGACCCAGTACTTC. Its protein product is CASSLVRGLAGATSPETQYF.

This clonotype occurred a few times. In DNA, the CDR3 is TGTGCCAGCAGTCAGGAGTCCTTTAAGGGTGGCTACACCTTC. Its translation is CASSQESFKGGYTF. J is TRBJ1-2 and V is TRBV6-1; D is unresolved. Germline V gene data show CDR1 as MNHNS and CDR2 as SASEGT. There are 14 residues in the CDR3. Trimming cost V 5 bases and J 7 bases, with 17 bases left between them.

The rearrangement uses TRBV11-2 and TRBJ1-2; the D gene is possibly TRBD1 (6 bases). Trimming removed 7 bases from V and 4 bases from J, with 16 bases in between. Germline V gene sequence: CDR1 SGHAT, CDR2 FQNNGV. This CDR3 region has 14 residues. The chain's CDR3 is CASNPLGGSYGYTF. In nucleotides, the CDR3 is TGTGCCAGCAACCCCCTAGGGGGGTCCTATGGCTACACCTTC. Full variable domain (remainder filled in from reference TRBV11-2 and TRBJ1-2): EAGVAQSPRYKIIEKRQSVAFWCNPISGHATLYWYQQILGQGPKLLIQFQNNGVVDDSQLPKDRFSAERLKGVDSTLKIQPAKLEDSAVYLCASNPLGGSYGYTFGSGTRLTVV.

The sample holds a few counts of this clonotype. The genes are TRBV13 and TRBJ2-7; D might be TRBD2 (5 bases). The CDR3 totals 14 residues. The V and J ends lost 2 bases and 5 bases respectively, with 13 bases between them. Germline CDR1 is PRHDT and CDR2 is FYEKMQ (reference sequence). In DNA, the CDR3 is TGTGCCAGCAGCTTAATCGCAGGAGGCAACGAGCAGTACTTC. This translates into CASSLIAGGNEQYF. Full variable domain (remainder filled in from reference TRBV13 and TRBJ2-7): AAGVIQSPRHLIKEKRETATLKCYPIPRHDTVYWYQQGPGQDPQFLISFYEKMQSDKGSIPDRFSAQQFSDYHSELNMSSLELGDSALYFCASSLIAGGNEQYFGPGTRLTVT.

The chain links TRBV4-1 to TRBJ2-3; D gene uncertain. Trimming shortened V by 1 base and J by 2 bases, and 10 bases separated the two germline ends. The V gene's germline CDR1 is MGHRA and CDR2 YSYEKL. This CDR3 has 15 residues. Written as DNA, the CDR3 is TGCGCCAGCAGCCAAGTCAGCGTGTTCACAGATACGCAGTATTTT. Protein sequence: CASSQVSVFTDTQYF.

This clonotype was counted between two and nine times. The CDR3 DNA sequence: TGTGCCAGCAGCTTGGACAGGGGGGGTCAGCCCCAGCATTTT. Protein product: CASSLDRGGQPQHF. The chain joins TRBV7-9 to TRBJ1-5, with 10 bases that match TRBD1. J was trimmed by 6 bases and V by 3 bases; bases with no gene match: 2. CDR3 length equals 14 residues. Germline V gene lookup returns CDR1 SEHNR and CDR2 FQNEAQ (reference sequence).

V usage is TRBV3-1 and J usage is TRBJ2-4; 7 bases line up with TRBD2. The CDR3 loop spans 16 amino acids. Germline-derived CDR1 and CDR2 are LGHDT and YNNKEL (reference sequence). V shed 3 bases and J 3 bases; nucleotides not matched to a gene: 8. The CDR3 nucleotides read TGTGCCAGCAGCCAGGGAGGGGTGGGAGTCAAAAACATTCAGTACTTC. Its protein product is CASSQGGVGVKNIQYF. Full variable domain (missing parts from reference TRBV3-1 and TRBJ2-4): DTAVSQTPKYLVTQMGNDKSIKCEQNLGHDTMYWYKQDSKKFLKIMFSYNNKELIINETVPNRFSPKSPDKAHLNLHINSLELGDSAVYFCASSQGGVGVKNIQYFGAGTRLSVL.

This chain joins TRBV28 and TRBJ2-5; the match to TRBD1 covers 9 bases. The CDR3 loop spans 14 amino acids. Germline loops: CDR1 MDHEN, CDR2 SYDVKM. With 5 bases clipped from V and 5 bases from J, the junction kept 6 bases outside the gene matches. The CDR3 DNA is TGTGCCAGCAGTCTACAGGACAGGGGTGAGACCCAGTACTTC. Its protein product is CASSLQDRGETQYF.

This clonotype turned up a few times. The chain couples TRBV12-3 or TRBV12-4 to TRBJ1-1; 11 bases are a match to TRBD1. J lost 5 bases, V lost 6 bases, and 8 bases had no gene match. The CDR3 is 15 residues long. The DNA of the CDR3 is TGTGCCAGCAGCCCTGGACAGGGGGCTAGAACTGAAGCTTTCTTT. The encoded protein is CASSPGQGARTEAFF.

Written as DNA, the CDR3 is TGTGCCAGTAGTAGAAGCGTGACAGTCTACGAGCAGTACTTC. This translates into CASSRSVTVYEQYF. This chain connects TRBV19 to TRBJ2-7, with TRBD1 as a possible D gene (5 bases). Germline CDR1 LNHDA, CDR2 SQIVND (reference sequence). The CDR3 consists of 14 residues. V was shortened by 4 bases and J by 3 bases, with 13 bases between the two germline ends.

This clonotype was recorded a few times. The genes are TRBV20-1 and TRBJ2-5, with TRBD2 matching 8 bases. V lost 4 bases to trimming and J lost 4 bases; unmatched junction nucleotides: 5. The CDR3 covers 13 residues. From germline, CDR1 is DFQATT and CDR2 SNEGSKA (reference sequence). CDR3 nucleotide sequence: TGCAGTGCTAACCCGGGGGGGCCAGAGACCCAGTACTTC. Amino acid sequence: CSANPGGPETQYF.

This clonotype was detected only a few times. This sequence joins TRBV5-1 and TRBJ2-6; 9 nucleotides match TRBD1. The CDR3 loop spans 17 amino acids. CDR1 is SGHRS and CDR2 is YFSETQ in the germline V gene. V lost 4 bases to trimming and J lost 2 bases; unmatched junction nucleotides: 7. The DNA of the CDR3 is TGCGCCAGCAGCCAGGGACAGGGTTCTACTGGGGCCAACGTCCTGACTTTC. The encoded protein is CASSQGQGSTGANVLTF.

This clonotype was seen a few times. This rearrangement joins TRBV7-3 to TRBJ1-2; D not resolved. The CDR3 runs 13 residues. Trimming pared 3 bases from V and 5 bases from J, leaving 10 bases between. Per germline, CDR1 SGHTA and CDR2 FQGTGA. CDR3 sequence (DNA): TGTGCCAGCAGCTTGGACGGTCGATATGGCTACACCTTC. Translation gives CASSLDGRYGYTF.

This clonotype has only a few counts. V and J are TRBV4-2 and TRBJ2-1; 9 bases line up with TRBD2. Germline loops: CDR1 LGHNA, CDR2 YNFKEQ. Losses at the gene ends were 0 bases for V and 4 bases for J; bases not matched to a gene: 7. CDR3 length equals 17 residues. Here the CDR3 DNA reads TGTGCCAGCAGCCAAGACGGTAGCGGGGGCAATTACAATGAGCAGTTCTTC. It codes for CASSQDGSGGNYNEQFF.

This clonotype occurred a few times. The chain employs TRBV4-1 and TRBJ2-3; D might be TRBD2 (6 bases). The CDR3 spans 15 residues. In germline, CDR1 is MGHRA, CDR2 YSYEKL. V was cut by 0 bases and J by 1 base, with 8 bases left in between. Here the CDR3 reads CASSQDWGGTDTQYF. For the CDR3, the DNA is TGCGCCAGCAGCCAAGATTGGGGGGGCACAGATACGCAGTATTTT.

The chain combines TRBV5-4 with TRBJ2-3, with TRBD2 matching over 11 bases. After removal of 0 bases from V and 5 bases from J, the junction contained 2 bases not matched to a gene. This CDR3 region has 15 residues. Germline CDR1 is SGHNT and CDR2 is YYREEE (reference sequence). The chain's CDR3 is CASSLVLAGEDTQYF. Here the CDR3 DNA reads TGTGCCAGCAGCTTGGTACTAGCGGGGGAAGATACGCAGTATTTT.

The chain links TRBV5-1 to TRBJ2-1; 9 bases map to TRBD2. The CDR3 is made up of 14 amino acids. Germline CDR1 and CDR2: SGHRS and YFSETQ. The trim removed 4 bases at V and 4 bases at J, leaving 3 bases unmatched. DNA for the CDR3: TGCGCCAGCAGCCAAAGCGGGGGGTACAATGAGCAGTTCTTC. It yields the protein CASSQSGGYNEQFF.

CDR3 sequence: CASSQDGRGANEKLFF. The CDR3 nucleotides read TGCGCCAGCAGCCAAGACGGGAGGGGGGCTAATGAAAAACTGTTTTTT. The chain uses TRBV4-3 and TRBJ1-4, with D possibly being TRBD1 (6 bases). V lost 0 bases and J 3 bases, leaving 11 bases between the germline ends. Germline values: CDR1 LGHNA, CDR2 YSLEER. The CDR3 contains 16 residues.

This clonotype was picked up a small number of times. The chain carries TRBV20-1 and TRBJ1-2; 11 bases are a match to TRBD1. The CDR3 runs to 16 residues. From germline, CDR1 is DFQATT and CDR2 SNEGSKA (reference sequence). The ends lost 1 base at V and 6 bases at J; junction bases unmatched: 10. The CDR3 nucleotides are TGCAGTGCTAGAGGGGGGACAGGGGGTTATTTTGATGGCTACACCTTC. Translating gives CSARGGTGGYFDGYTF.

The chain combines TRBV3-1 with TRBJ2-7, with D unclear. V lost 3 bases and J lost 6, with 12 bases in between. Germline assignment: CDR1 LGHDT and CDR2 YNNKEL (reference sequence). CDR3 length: 13 amino acids. The CDR3 DNA reads TGTGCCAGCAGCCATGGACGGTCAGGCGAGCAGTACTTC. Amino acids: CASSHGRSGEQYF.

This clonotype has just a few counts. The chain has TRBV12-3 or TRBV12-4 and TRBJ1-2, with a tentative D call TRBD1 (5 bases). This CDR3 is 13 amino acids long. With 6 bases removed from V and 4 bases from J, the gap between germline ends came to 12 bases. The CDR3 bases are TGTGCCAGCAGCCCAGGGAGTAGCTATGGCTACACCTTC. Amino acid sequence: CASSPGSSYGYTF.

This clonotype was detected a few times. The chain couples TRBV12-3 or TRBV12-4 to TRBJ2-7; 8 bases fit TRBD2. The CDR3 loop spans 13 amino acids. J was trimmed by 6 bases and V by 5 bases; bases with no gene match: 6. The CDR3 DNA is TGTGCCAGCAGTGCGGGAGGCGTCGGCGAGCAGTACTTC. Translated, it gives CASSAGGVGEQYF.

The J gene is TRBJ2-3, the V gene TRBV10-3; TRBD2 matches at 7 bases. From germline, CDR1 is ENHRY and CDR2 SYGVKD. The V gene end was trimmed by 6 bases and the J gene end by 2 bases; junction bases not matched to a gene: 8. CDR3 length: 15 amino acids. CDR3 nucleotides: TGTGCCATCAGGGGGGGGGACTCCATCACAGATACGCAGTATTTT. Its translation is CAIRGGDSITDTQYF.

In its sample, this clonotype was seen many times. The chain is built from TRBV7-9 and TRBJ1-2, with a possible D match to TRBD1 (5 bases). Per germline, CDR1 SEHNR and CDR2 FQNEAQ (reference sequence). The V and J ends lost 6 bases and 3 bases respectively, with 11 bases between them. The CDR3 extends over 13 amino acids. The CDR3: CASSLRGDYGYTF. The CDR3 DNA reads as TGTGCCAGCAGTTTGAGAGGGGACTATGGCTACACCTTC.

This clonotype was counted a few times. The J gene is TRBJ2-7, the V gene TRBV18; possibly TRBD2 for D (5 bases). CDR3 length equals 14 residues. Looked up from germline, CDR1 is KGHSH and CDR2 is LQKENI. Trimming cost V 4 bases and J 4 bases, with 14 bases left between them. The CDR3 sequence is CASSLFGERYEQYF. CDR3 nucleotides: TGTGCCAGCTCACTATTTGGAGAGCGGTACGAGCAGTACTTC. Full variable domain (outside the CDR3, taken from reference TRBV18 and TRBJ2-7): NAGVMQNPRHLVRRRGQEARLRCSPMKGHSHVYWYRQLPEEGLKFMVYLQKENIIDESGMPKERFSAEFPKEGPSILRIQQVVRGDSAAYFCASSLFGERYEQYFGPGTRLTVT.

This clonotype was observed a few times. The chain uses TRBV3-1 and TRBJ2-3; no firm D call. Germline CDR1 is LGHDT and CDR2 is YNNKEL (reference sequence). CDR3 length: 13 residues. V shed 7 bases and J shed 0 bases, with 8 bases lying between them. CDR3 amino acids: CASTLGSTDTQYF. The DNA for the CDR3 is TGTGCCAGCACCCTTGGCAGCACAGATACGCAGTATTTT.